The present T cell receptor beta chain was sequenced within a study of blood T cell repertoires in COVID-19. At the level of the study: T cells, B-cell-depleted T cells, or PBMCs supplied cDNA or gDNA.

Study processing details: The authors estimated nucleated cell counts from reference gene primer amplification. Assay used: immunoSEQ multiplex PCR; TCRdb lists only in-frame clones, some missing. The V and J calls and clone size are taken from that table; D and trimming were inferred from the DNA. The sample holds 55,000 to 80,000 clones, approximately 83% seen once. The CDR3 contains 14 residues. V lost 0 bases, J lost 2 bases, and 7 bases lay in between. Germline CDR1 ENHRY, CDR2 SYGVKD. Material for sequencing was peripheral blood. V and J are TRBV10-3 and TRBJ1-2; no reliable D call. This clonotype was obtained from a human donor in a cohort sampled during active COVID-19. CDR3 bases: TGTGCCATCAGTGAGTCGGGCAGGAACTATGGCTACACCTTC. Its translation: CAISESGRNYGYTF.